This record concerns one T cell receptor beta chain sequence. Antigen unknown. This record comes from a study of shared clonotypes between healthy human individuals. Across the whole study: Serving as donors were two women and three men, whose ages spanned 18 to 49. Notes on the study in general: Richness estimates generally favored naive over memory subsets. Sequencing depth was predicted to influence how clonotypes are shared among donors.

Assay execution took place at the deep level. Data came from immunoSEQ multiplex PCR; TCRdb stores just in-frame clones and leaves some out. The profile shows around 580,000 clones, about 98% of them singletons. V lost 8 bases and J lost 7, with 11 bases in between. The CDR3 length is 10 residues. Germline-derived CDR1 and CDR2 are SQVTM and ANQGSEA. Only CD45RO-negative cells positively selected for CCR7 counted as naive CD8 cells, so terminally differentiated effector memory CD45RA+ cells were excluded. The chain is built from TRBV29-1 and TRBJ1-1; no firm D call. This sequence originates from a young man in good health. Sequenced input: naive CD8+ T cells sorted from blood. The chain's CDR3 is CSPLRGEAFF. CDR3 bases: TGCAGCCCCCTTCGGGGTGAAGCTTTCTTT. The complete variable domain, with remaining parts taken from reference TRBV29-1 and TRBJ1-1, reads SAVISQKPSRDICQRGTSLTIQCQVDSQVTMMFWYRQQPGQSLTLIATANQGSEATYESGFVIDKFPISRPNLTFSTLTVSNMSPEDSSIYLCSPLRGEAFFGQGTRLTVV.